These T cell receptor beta chains were read from a single sample in a study of cytomegalovirus exposure and HLA in healthy donors. Clones were sequenced by immunoSEQ multiplex PCR, and TCRdb holds only the in-frame ones, with some missing. This sample has about 150,000 clones, with about 88% found just once. The sample consisted of PBMCs. The receptors originated from a man between 18 and 29 years old in good health and CMV-seropositive. The CDR3 runs from the conserved cysteine through the conserved F or W. Fields, in order: J gene, D gene, V gene, clone size, CDR3 protein, CDR3 DNA. A D gene is named only where the DNA matches it firmly. Expanded clones get a size class; other rows say once, few or many, or leave the size out.

J gene: TRBJ2-7
D gene: -
V gene: TRBV21-1
clone size: -
CDR3 protein: CASSKWALVGGQGPYEQYF
CDR3 DNA: TGTGCCAGCAGCAAATGGGCCCTTGTGGGGGGACAGGGCCCCTACGAGCAGTACTTC

J gene: TRBJ1-1
D gene: -
V gene: TRBV7-9
clone size: -
CDR3 protein: CASSSRQMNTEAFF
CDR3 DNA: TGTGCCAGCAGCTCTCGACAGATGAACACTGAAGCTTTCTTT

J gene: TRBJ2-3
D gene: TRBD1
V gene: TRBV7-9
clone size: -
CDR3 protein: CASSLDRASTDTQYF
CDR3 DNA: TGTGCCAGCAGCTTGGACAGGGCCAGCACAGATACGCAGTATTTT

J gene: TRBJ2-7
D gene: -
V gene: TRBV6-5
clone size: few
CDR3 protein: CASSYSPGTQLHLFF
CDR3 DNA: TGTGCCAGCAGTTATTCGCCCGGGACTCAACTTCACCTTTTCTTC

J gene: TRBJ2-7
D gene: -
V gene: TRBV13
clone size: -
CDR3 protein: CASSWGGGSYEQYF
CDR3 DNA: TGTGCCAGCAGCTGGGGCGGAGGGTCGTACGAGCAGTACTTC

J gene: TRBJ1-4
D gene: -
V gene: TRBV11-2
clone size: -
CDR3 protein: CASSLDLATNEKLFF
CDR3 DNA: TGTGCCAGCAGCTTAGATCTAGCCACTAATGAAAAACTGTTTTTT

J gene: TRBJ2-2
D gene: -
V gene: TRBV6-1
clone size: few
CDR3 protein: CASSEATEPGELFF
CDR3 DNA: TGTGCCAGCAGTGAAGCCACAGAGCCCGGGGAGCTGTTTTTT

J gene: TRBJ2-7
D gene: -
V gene: TRBV5-1
clone size: -
CDR3 protein: CASSSSSYEQYF
CDR3 DNA: TGCGCCAGCAGTTCGAGCTCCTACGAGCAGTACTTC

J gene: TRBJ1-5
D gene: TRBD1
V gene: TRBV7-2
clone size: once
CDR3 protein: CASSVQGNQPQHF
CDR3 DNA: TGTGCCAGCAGCGTACAGGGGAATCAGCCCCAGCATTTT

J gene: TRBJ1-4
D gene: -
V gene: TRBV5-1
clone size: -
CDR3 protein: CASSLVGGEKLFF
CDR3 DNA: TGCGCCAGCAGCTTGGTAGGAGGAGAAAAACTGTTTTTT

J gene: TRBJ2-3
D gene: TRBD2
V gene: TRBV28
clone size: -
CDR3 protein: CASSTLIEAGASTDTQYF
CDR3 DNA: TGTGCCAGCAGCACCCTTATTGAGGCGGGAGCTAGCACAGATACGCAGTATTTT

J gene: TRBJ1-3
D gene: -
V gene: TRBV5-1
clone size: -
CDR3 protein: CASSSRGGPSGNTIYF
CDR3 DNA: TGCGCCAGCAGTTCTCGTGGGGGCCCCTCTGGAAACACCATATATTTT

J gene: TRBJ1-1
D gene: -
V gene: TRBV13
clone size: -
CDR3 protein: CASSLGLGTPGGTEAFF
CDR3 DNA: TGTGCCAGCAGCTTAGGCCTAGGTACACCCGGGGGTACTGAAGCTTTCTTT

J gene: TRBJ2-6
D gene: -
V gene: TRBV29-1
clone size: -
CDR3 protein: CSVEGGLGANVLTF
CDR3 DNA: TGCAGCGTTGAAGGGGGGCTTGGGGCCAACGTCCTGACTTTC

J gene: TRBJ1-5
D gene: -
V gene: TRBV12-2
clone size: -
CDR3 protein: CPSSLYSNQPQHF
CDR3 DNA: TGCCCAAGTTCCCTATATAGCAATCAGCCCCAGCATTTT

J gene: TRBJ2-5
D gene: TRBD2
V gene: TRBV28
clone size: -
CDR3 protein: CASSSRWDPRGETQYF
CDR3 DNA: TGTGCCAGCAGTTCCAGATGGGACCCGCGGGGGGAGACCCAGTACTTC

J gene: TRBJ2-1
D gene: TRBD2
V gene: TRBV7-6
clone size: -
CDR3 protein: CASSKPGLAGYNEQFF
CDR3 DNA: TGTGCCAGCAGCAAACCGGGACTAGCGGGGTACAATGAGCAGTTCTTC

J gene: TRBJ2-7
D gene: TRBD2
V gene: TRBV4-3
clone size: -
CDR3 protein: CASSQAGGGYEQYF
CDR3 DNA: TGCGCCAGCAGCCAAGCTGGCGGGGGGTACGAGCAGTACTTC

J gene: TRBJ2-7
D gene: TRBD1
V gene: TRBV7-6
clone size: -
CDR3 protein: CASSPTGGSSYEQYF
CDR3 DNA: TGTGCCAGCAGCCCGACAGGGGGTAGCTCCTACGAGCAGTACTTC

J gene: TRBJ2-7
D gene: -
V gene: TRBV7-9
clone size: -
CDR3 protein: CASSARTHEAYF
CDR3 DNA: TGTGCCAGCAGCGCGAGGACACATGAGGCTTACTTC

J gene: TRBJ2-1
D gene: -
V gene: TRBV5-4
clone size: -
CDR3 protein: CASSFGVNSYNEQFF
CDR3 DNA: TGTGCCAGCAGCTTTGGAGTAAACTCCTACAATGAGCAGTTCTTC

J gene: TRBJ2-2
D gene: -
V gene: TRBV6-1
clone size: once
CDR3 protein: CASSSGTNTGELFF
CDR3 DNA: TGTGCCAGCAGTTCCGGGACTAACACCGGGGAGCTGTTTTTT

J gene: TRBJ2-7
D gene: -
V gene: TRBV4-1
clone size: -
CDR3 protein: CASSQGNEQYF
CDR3 DNA: TGCGCCAGCAGCCAAGGTAACGAGCAGTACTTC

J gene: TRBJ1-5
D gene: -
V gene: TRBV7-8
clone size: -
CDR3 protein: CASSLNPQGYSNQPQHF
CDR3 DNA: TGTGCCAGCAGCTTAAATCCGCAGGGTTATAGCAATCAGCCCCAGCATTTT

J gene: TRBJ2-7
D gene: TRBD2
V gene: TRBV6-6
clone size: -
CDR3 protein: CASSYGAVAGGYEQYF
CDR3 DNA: TGTGCCAGCAGTTACGGCGCCGTAGCGGGGGGCTACGAGCAGTACTTC

J gene: TRBJ1-1
D gene: -
V gene: TRBV14
clone size: once
CDR3 protein: CASRPHGETEAFF
CDR3 DNA: TGTGCCAGCAGACCACACGGAGAGACTGAAGCTTTCTTT

J gene: TRBJ2-7
D gene: TRBD1
V gene: TRBV19
clone size: -
CDR3 protein: CASTTGTGAYEQYF
CDR3 DNA: TGTGCCAGTACCACCGGGACAGGGGCCTACGAGCAGTACTTC

J gene: TRBJ1-2
D gene: TRBD1
V gene: TRBV6-5
clone size: -
CDR3 protein: CASRRGGGYGYTF
CDR3 DNA: TGTGCCAGCAGGAGAGGGGGCGGCTATGGCTACACCTTC

J gene: TRBJ2-3
D gene: TRBD2
V gene: TRBV6-4
clone size: -
CDR3 protein: CASSVIASGGTDTQYF
CDR3 DNA: TGTGCCAGCAGCGTCATAGCGAGCGGGGGGACAGATACGCAGTATTTT

J gene: TRBJ1-6
D gene: -
V gene: TRBV5-1
clone size: -
CDR3 protein: CASSIGEGDSPLHF
CDR3 DNA: TGCGCCAGCAGCATAGGGGAGGGAGATTCACCCCTCCACTTT

J gene: TRBJ2-7
D gene: -
V gene: TRBV11-1
clone size: -
CDR3 protein: CASSLAPSGRDEQYF
CDR3 DNA: TGTGCCAGCAGCTTAGCGCCGTCAGGGCGAGACGAGCAGTACTTC

J gene: TRBJ2-7
D gene: TRBD2
V gene: TRBV27
clone size: -
CDR3 protein: CASSFQAGGLSYEQYF
CDR3 DNA: TGTGCCAGCAGTTTCCAAGCGGGAGGGCTCTCCTACGAGCAGTACTTC

J gene: TRBJ1-2
D gene: TRBD1
V gene: TRBV20-1
clone size: once
CDR3 protein: CSARDQGAYTF
CDR3 DNA: TGCAGTGCTAGAGATCAGGGGGCTTACACCTTC

J gene: TRBJ2-7
D gene: TRBD1
V gene: TRBV27
clone size: -
CDR3 protein: CASSPPRDRTYEQYF
CDR3 DNA: TGTGCCAGCAGCCCCCCCCGGGACAGGACTTACGAGCAGTACTTC

J gene: TRBJ2-5
D gene: TRBD1
V gene: TRBV27
clone size: -
CDR3 protein: CASSPLPRGRMGETQYF
CDR3 DNA: TGTGCCAGCAGTCCACTCCCCAGGGGGCGGATGGGGGAGACCCAGTACTTC

J gene: TRBJ1-3
D gene: TRBD1
V gene: TRBV5-4
clone size: -
CDR3 protein: CASSLFGQGGNTIYF
CDR3 DNA: TGTGCCAGCAGCTTATTCGGACAGGGCGGAAACACCATATATTTT

J gene: TRBJ2-7
D gene: -
V gene: TRBV2
clone size: -
CDR3 protein: CASRSNKGVAYEQYF
CDR3 DNA: TGTGCCAGCAGGTCAAACAAGGGAGTAGCCTACGAGCAGTACTTC

J gene: TRBJ2-7
D gene: TRBD1
V gene: TRBV7-8
clone size: -
CDR3 protein: CASSPGQGAAEQYF
CDR3 DNA: TGTGCCAGCAGCCCGGGACAGGGGGCGGCCGAGCAGTACTTC

J gene: TRBJ1-1
D gene: -
V gene: TRBV19
clone size: -
CDR3 protein: CASSRQGPPTEAFF
CDR3 DNA: TGTGCCAGTAGTCGTCAGGGGCCCCCCACTGAAGCTTTCTTT

J gene: TRBJ1-6
D gene: -
V gene: TRBV6-6
clone size: few
CDR3 protein: CASSYGQGINSPLHF
CDR3 DNA: TGTGCCAGCAGTTACGGGCAGGGGATTAATTCACCCCTCCACTTT

J gene: TRBJ2-1
D gene: -
V gene: TRBV9
clone size: -
CDR3 protein: CASSVGTTLSMNEQFF
CDR3 DNA: TGTGCCAGCAGCGTAGGTACTACCCTGTCCATGAATGAGCAGTTCTTC

J gene: TRBJ2-7
D gene: -
V gene: TRBV5-1
clone size: -
CDR3 protein: CASSLIYGGPKGEQYF
CDR3 DNA: TGCGCCAGCAGCTTGATATATGGGGGCCCTAAGGGCGAGCAGTACTTC

J gene: TRBJ2-5
D gene: TRBD1
V gene: TRBV4-1
clone size: -
CDR3 protein: CASSQDPPGGVKETQYF
CDR3 DNA: TGCGCCAGCAGCCAAGACCCCCCAGGGGGAGTTAAAGAGACCCAGTACTTC

J gene: TRBJ2-1
D gene: -
V gene: TRBV27
clone size: -
CDR3 protein: CASSARYNEQFF
CDR3 DNA: TGTGCCAGCAGCGCTAGATACAATGAGCAGTTCTTC

J gene: TRBJ2-3
D gene: TRBD2
V gene: TRBV14
clone size: -
CDR3 protein: CASSQVYTVAGGIDTQYF
CDR3 DNA: TGTGCCAGCAGCCAAGTGTATACTGTAGCGGGAGGCATAGATACGCAGTATTTT

J gene: TRBJ1-4
D gene: TRBD1
V gene: TRBV6-5
clone size: -
CDR3 protein: CASSYSTGNEKLFF
CDR3 DNA: TGTGCCAGCAGTTACTCGACAGGGAATGAAAAACTGTTTTTT

J gene: TRBJ2-7
D gene: TRBD2
V gene: TRBV6-1
clone size: many
CDR3 protein: CASSRTRGQDEQYF
CDR3 DNA: TGTGCCAGCAGTAGGACTAGGGGCCAGGACGAGCAGTACTTC

J gene: TRBJ2-2
D gene: TRBD1
V gene: TRBV30
clone size: few
CDR3 protein: CAWSGQGATGELFF
CDR3 DNA: TGTGCCTGGAGTGGACAGGGGGCGACCGGGGAGCTGTTTTTT

J gene: TRBJ2-7
D gene: TRBD2
V gene: TRBV6-5
clone size: -
CDR3 protein: CASSKRTSGTYEQYF
CDR3 DNA: TGTGCCAGCAGTAAGAGGACTAGCGGCACCTACGAGCAGTACTTC

J gene: TRBJ2-1
D gene: -
V gene: TRBV16
clone size: once
CDR3 protein: CASSQRSGNEQFF
CDR3 DNA: TGTGCCAGCAGCCAAAGATCAGGTAATGAGCAGTTCTTC

J gene: TRBJ1-1
D gene: -
V gene: TRBV5-1
clone size: -
CDR3 protein: CASSLQVMNTEAFF
CDR3 DNA: TGCGCCAGCAGCCTACAGGTCATGAACACTGAAGCTTTCTTT

J gene: TRBJ1-1
D gene: -
V gene: TRBV29-1
clone size: -
CDR3 protein: CSVLTDDTEAFF
CDR3 DNA: TGCAGCGTTTTGACAGACGACACTGAAGCTTTCTTT

J gene: TRBJ1-2
D gene: TRBD1
V gene: TRBV4-3
clone size: -
CDR3 protein: CASSPRQGNGYTF
CDR3 DNA: TGCGCCAGCAGCCCCCGACAGGGGAATGGCTACACCTTC

J gene: TRBJ1-5
D gene: -
V gene: TRBV30
clone size: few
CDR3 protein: CAWSGQNF
CDR3 DNA: TGTGCCTGGAGTGGTCAGAATTTT

J gene: TRBJ1-1
D gene: -
V gene: TRBV4-3
clone size: -
CDR3 protein: CASRTTGGGTEAFF
CDR3 DNA: TGCGCCAGCAGAACTACCGGGGGGGGGACTGAAGCTTTCTTT

J gene: TRBJ2-4
D gene: -
V gene: TRBV29-1
clone size: -
CDR3 protein: CSVAGIVAKNIQYF
CDR3 DNA: TGCAGCGTTGCAGGGATCGTAGCCAAAAACATTCAGTACTTC

J gene: TRBJ1-5
D gene: -
V gene: TRBV7-2
clone size: -
CDR3 protein: CASRPTPGRNQPQHF
CDR3 DNA: TGTGCCAGCAGACCGACCCCAGGCCGAAATCAGCCCCAGCATTTT

J gene: TRBJ1-1
D gene: -
V gene: TRBV18
clone size: -
CDR3 protein: CASSRPEALAEAFF
CDR3 DNA: TGTGCCAGCTCACGGCCGGAGGCTTTAGCTGAAGCTTTCTTT

J gene: TRBJ2-7
D gene: TRBD2
V gene: TRBV6-5
clone size: -
CDR3 protein: CASSSLAGGPYEQYF
CDR3 DNA: TGTGCCAGCAGTTCCTTAGCGGGAGGGCCCTACGAGCAGTACTTC